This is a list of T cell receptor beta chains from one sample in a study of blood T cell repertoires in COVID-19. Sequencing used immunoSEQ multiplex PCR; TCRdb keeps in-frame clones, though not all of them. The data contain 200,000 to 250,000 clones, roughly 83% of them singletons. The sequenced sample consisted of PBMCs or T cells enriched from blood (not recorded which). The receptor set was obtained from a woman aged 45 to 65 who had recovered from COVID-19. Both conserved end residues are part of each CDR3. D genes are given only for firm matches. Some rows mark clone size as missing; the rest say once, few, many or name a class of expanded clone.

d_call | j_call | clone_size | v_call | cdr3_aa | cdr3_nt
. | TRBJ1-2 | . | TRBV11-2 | CASSSGVGYTF | TGTGCCAGCAGCTCAGGGGTTGGCTACACCTTC
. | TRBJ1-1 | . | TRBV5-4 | CASSSTWATEAFF | TGTGCCAGCAGCTCAACGTGGGCCACTGAAGCTTTCTTT
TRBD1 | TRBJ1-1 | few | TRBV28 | CASGTASIRTEAFF | TGTGCCAGCGGGACAGCCTCCATCCGCACTGAAGCTTTCTTT
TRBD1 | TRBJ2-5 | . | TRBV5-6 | CASSSRDRGKETQYF | TGTGCCAGCAGCTCCCGGGACAGGGGGAAGGAGACCCAGTACTTC
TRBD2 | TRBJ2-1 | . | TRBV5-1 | CASSSRTSADEQFF | TGCGCCAGCAGCTCCCGGACTAGCGCGGATGAGCAGTTCTTC
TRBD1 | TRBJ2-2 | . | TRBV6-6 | CASSYSTGAGELFF | TGTGCCAGCAGTTACTCTACAGGGGCCGGGGAGCTGTTTTTT
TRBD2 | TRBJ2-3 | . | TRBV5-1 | CASKTSGGSDTQYF | TGCGCCAGCAAGACTAGCGGGGGCTCAGATACGCAGTATTTT
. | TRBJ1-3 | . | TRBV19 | CASSIMAVGNTIYF | TGTGCCAGTAGTATTATGGCAGTTGGAAACACCATATATTTT
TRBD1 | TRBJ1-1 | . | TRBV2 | CASSDSQGASEAFF | TGTGCCAGCAGTGATTCGCAGGGGGCGTCCGAAGCTTTCTTT
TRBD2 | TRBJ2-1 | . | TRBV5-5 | CASSTGTSNSYNEQFF | TGTGCCAGCAGCACGGGGACTAGCAACTCCTACAATGAGCAGTTCTTC
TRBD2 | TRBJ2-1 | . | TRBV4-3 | CASSRAGGYNEQFF | TGCGCCAGCAGCCGAGCGGGAGGGTACAATGAGCAGTTCTTC
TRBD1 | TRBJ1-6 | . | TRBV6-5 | CASTYRDSNSPLHF | TGTGCCAGCACATACCGGGACAGCAATTCACCCCTCCACTTT
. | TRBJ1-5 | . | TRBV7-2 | CASSLQGGRPQHF | TGTGCCAGCAGCTTACAGGGCGGGAGGCCCCAGCATTTT
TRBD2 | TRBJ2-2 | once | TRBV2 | CASRWGLNTGELFF | TGTGCCAGCAGGTGGGGACTAAACACCGGGGAGCTGTTTTTT
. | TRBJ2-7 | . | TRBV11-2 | CASSARSPVNYEQYF | TGTGCCAGCAGCGCCAGGTCCCCCGTCAACTACGAGCAGTACTTC
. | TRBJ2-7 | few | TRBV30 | CACDRMPFYEQYF | TGTGCCTGTGACAGAATGCCCTTTTACGAGCAGTACTTC
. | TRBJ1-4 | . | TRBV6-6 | CAGGAYHNEKLFF | TGTGCCGGGGGGGCGTACCATAATGAAAAACTGTTTTTT
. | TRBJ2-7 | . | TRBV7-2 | CASSWPGGGKYEQYF | TGTGCCAGCAGCTGGCCCGGCGGGGGCAAGTACGAGCAGTACTTC
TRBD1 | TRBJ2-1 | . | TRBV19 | CASSTRPGGVSNEQFF | TGTGCCAGTAGTACCCGCCCAGGGGGAGTGAGCAATGAGCAGTTCTTC
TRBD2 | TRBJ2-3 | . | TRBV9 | CASSVTSASTDTQYF | TGTGCCAGCAGCGTAACTAGCGCTAGCACAGATACGCAGTATTTT
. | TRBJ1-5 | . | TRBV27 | CASSLLLGAQPQHF | TGTGCCAGCAGTTTATTGTTAGGGGCGCAGCCCCAGCATTTT
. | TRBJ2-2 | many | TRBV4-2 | CASSQDFLGELFF | TGTGCCAGCAGCCAAGACTTCCTCGGGGAGCTGTTTTTT
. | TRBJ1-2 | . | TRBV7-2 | CASSLRPRGDGYTF | TGTGCCAGCAGCTTAAGGCCGCGGGGAGATGGCTACACCTTC
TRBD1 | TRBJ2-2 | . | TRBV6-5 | CASSYSDLQGAGELFF | TGTGCCAGCAGTTACTCCGATCTACAGGGGGCCGGGGAGCTGTTTTTT
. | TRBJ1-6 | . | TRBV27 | CASSALGQPNSPLHF | TGTGCCAGCAGCGCTTTGGGACAACCTAATTCACCCCTCCACTTT
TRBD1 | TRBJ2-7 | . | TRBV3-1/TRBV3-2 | CASSQNGQAKEQYF | TGTGCCAGCAGCCAAAACGGACAGGCTAAAGAGCAGTACTTC
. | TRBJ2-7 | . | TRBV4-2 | CASSQGPAPSGSSYEQYF | TGTGCCAGCAGCCAAGGCCCCGCTCCTTCGGGAAGCTCCTACGAGCAGTACTTC
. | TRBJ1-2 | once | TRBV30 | CAWSKRQARYGYTF | TGTGCCTGGAGTAAAAGACAGGCCCGCTATGGCTACACCTTC
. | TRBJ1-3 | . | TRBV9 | CASGRDGNTIYF | TGTGCCAGTGGGCGAGACGGAAACACCATATATTTT
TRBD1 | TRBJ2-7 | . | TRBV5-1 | CASSFTGGSYEQYF | TGCGCCAGCAGCTTCACAGGGGGCTCCTACGAGCAGTACTTC
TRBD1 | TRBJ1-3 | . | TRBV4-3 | CASSQVTGGAGNTIYF | TGCGCCAGCAGCCAAGTGACAGGGGGTGCAGGAAACACCATATATTTT
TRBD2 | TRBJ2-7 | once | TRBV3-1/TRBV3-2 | CASSLPTGAGNSYEQYF | TGTGCCAGCAGCCTCCCCACGGGAGCGGGGAACTCCTACGAGCAGTACTTC
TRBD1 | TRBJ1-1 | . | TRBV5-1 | CASSPQGRTGGEAEAFF | TGCGCCAGCAGCCCTCAAGGAAGGACAGGGGGCGAGGCTGAAGCTTTCTTT
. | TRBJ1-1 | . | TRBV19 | CASSIEAGYNTEAFF | TGTGCCAGTAGTATAGAGGCGGGATACAACACTGAAGCTTTCTTT
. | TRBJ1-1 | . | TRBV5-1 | CASSLTGLSDTEAFF | TGCGCCAGCAGCTTGACAGGGCTCTCGGACACTGAAGCTTTCTTT
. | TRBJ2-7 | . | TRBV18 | CASSPGIGDYEQYF | TGTGCCAGCTCACCAGGGATAGGGGATTACGAGCAGTACTTC
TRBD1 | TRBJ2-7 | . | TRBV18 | CASSPSGTGVEQYF | TGTGCCAGCTCACCATCCGGGACAGGGGTCGAGCAGTACTTC